The 28 T cell receptor beta chains given below trace back to one sample, sequenced in a study of beta chain features in type 1 diabetes (dated by TCRdb to the late 2010s). The investigation overall reported the following: Type 1 diabetes patients showed a moderate but significant shortening of TCRB CDR3 length in all four CD4+ subsets.

Library method: the immunoSEQ multiplex PCR assay. The entire amount of isolated RNA was reverse transcribed using the High Capacity cDNA Reverse Transcription Kit, so the sequenced TCRB transcripts were expressed ones. As stored in TCRdb, this immuneACCESS dataset retains in-frame rearrangements with V and J assigned. A fraction of the clones does not appear; measured against another copy, unresolved V genes explain less than half of the discrepancy, and the remainder lacks a known reason. The sample table shows roughly 340,000 clones, and over 9.5% are seen once. The ten largest make up 0.0095% to 0.013% of the sample. These receptors' targets are unknown. Sequenced material: naive CD4+ T cells from blood. Taken with the paper, the label for cell subset or site translates to: true naive CD4+ T cells. The receptors shown here come from a woman under 30 with type 1 diabetes.

The chain combines TRBV28 with TRBJ2-1; 8 bases line up with TRBD1. From germline, CDR1 is MDHEN and CDR2 SYDVKM. The CDR3 runs to 16 residues. With V trimmed by 5 bases and J by 7 bases, 13 bases remained unmatched. The CDR3: CASSPPPGQVPNEQFF. DNA for the CDR3: TGTGCCAGCAGTCCCCCCCCGGGACAGGTACCAAATGAGCAGTTCTTC.

This clone was counted between two and nine times. The chain combines TRBV5-4 with TRBJ2-6; the D gene is possibly TRBD2 (6 bases). The germline V and J ends were trimmed by 0 bases and 0 bases, with 13 bases remaining between them. The CDR3 extends over 18 amino acids. Germline CDR1 is SGHNT and CDR2 is YYREEE (reference sequence). The CDR3 here is CASSLAPGVVSGANVLTF. In DNA form, the CDR3 reads TGTGCCAGCAGCTTGGCCCCGGGGGTAGTCTCTGGGGCCAACGTCCTGACTTTC.

In DNA, the CDR3 is TGTGCCAGCAGTCGGGGGGCGGTCGAGCAGTACTTC. It is translated as CASSRGAVEQYF. The V call is TRBV5-4, the J call TRBJ2-7; D might be TRBD2 (7 bases). The CDR3 length is 12 residues. Trimming removed 5 bases at V and 6 bases at J, with 12 bases between. Germline V CDR1 and CDR2: SGHNT, YYREEE (reference sequence).

This clone appeared a few times. The chain couples TRBV5-1 to TRBJ2-5; 11 bases align to TRBD1. The CDR3 sequence is 16 residues long. Losses at the gene ends were 0 bases for V and 1 base for J; bases not matched to a gene: 2. Germline assignment: CDR1 SGHRS and CDR2 YFSETQ. The CDR3, as DNA: TGCGCCAGCAGCTTGGGGGGGACAGGGGGCCAAGAGACCCAGTACTTC. This codes for CASSLGGTGGQETQYF.

In DNA, the CDR3 is TGTGCCAGCAGCCCAACTAGCGGGTCTAGCACAGATACGCAGTATTTT. It encodes CASSPTSGSSTDTQYF. This chain connects TRBV14 to TRBJ2-3, with 9 bases lining up with TRBD2. Germline-derived CDR1 and CDR2 are SGHDN and FVKESK. The J segment lost 0 bases and the V segment lost 4 bases, leaving 5 bases of the junction unmatched. This CDR3 has 16 amino acids.

The sample holds a few counts of this clone. The gene calls are TRBV6-1 and TRBJ2-4; maybe TRBD2 (5 bases). The CDR3 has 14 amino acids. V lost 1 base, J lost 8 bases, and 12 bases lay in between. Germline CDR1 MNHNS, CDR2 SASEGT. The CDR3 DNA reads TGTGCCAGCAGTGAAGTGGGAGTGGGAGACATTCAGTACTTC. Translating it yields CASSEVGVGDIQYF.

The CDR3 DNA reads TGTGCCAGTGGGCCCTCCGTAACCCAGTACTTC. Its protein product is CASGPSVTQYF. The chain employs TRBV25-1 and TRBJ2-5; no definite D call. This CDR3 spans 11 amino acids. The V and J ends lost 9 bases and 8 bases respectively, with 13 bases between them. Germline CDR1 MGHDK, CDR2 SYGVNS.

This chain joins TRBV7-2 and TRBJ1-1, with D perhaps matching TRBD1 (5 bases). This CDR3 has 12 amino acids. V was trimmed by 0 bases and J by 10 bases, leaving 9 bases between them. Germline values: CDR1 SGHTA, CDR2 FQGNSA. CDR3 nucleotides: TGTGCCAGCAGCTTAGCTGGGGGGGGAGCTTTCTTT. This sequence encodes CASSLAGGGAFF.

This clone was seen only a few times. The rearrangement uses TRBV7-2 and TRBJ2-5, with no clear D. Trimming shortened V by 5 bases and J by 5 bases, and 15 bases separated the two germline ends. Germline V CDR1 and CDR2: SGHTA, FQGNSA. CDR3 length: 14 amino acids. This CDR3 reads CASSANQVVETQYF. The DNA for the CDR3 is TGTGCCAGCAGCGCAAACCAGGTGGTGGAGACCCAGTACTTC. The entire variable domain, with the rest obtained from reference TRBV7-2 and TRBJ2-5, is as follows: GAGVSQSPSNKVTEKGKDVELRCDPISGHTALYWYRQSLGQGLEFLIYFQGNSAPDKSGLPSDRFSAERTGGSVSTLTIQRTQQEDSAVYLCASSANQVVETQYFGPGTRLLVL.

This sequence joins TRBV25-1 and TRBJ2-1; 7 bases fit TRBD2. CDR3 length: 15 residues. V shed 6 bases, J shed 4 bases, and the junction held 9 bases outside the gene matches. Per the germline V gene, CDR1 is MGHDK and CDR2 is SYGVNS. CDR3 in amino acids: CASRSSGEGYNEQFF. The CDR3 DNA reads as TGTGCCAGCAGGTCCAGCGGGGAGGGATACAATGAGCAGTTCTTC.

This clone was seen a handful of times. The rearrangement joins TRBV29-1 to TRBJ2-7, with 10 bases fitting TRBD2. J gave up 4 bases and V 2 bases, and 8 bases lay outside the gene matches. The CDR3 sequence is 15 residues long. Germline CDR1 reads SQVTM; CDR2 reads ANQGSEA. The CDR3 DNA sequence: TGCAGCGTTGAACTGCCTAGCGGGGGAGCGTACGAGCAGTACTTC. It is translated as CSVELPSGGAYEQYF.

The chain has TRBV5-1 and TRBJ2-1, with TRBD2 identical over 11 bases. The ends lost 2 bases at V and 4 bases at J; junction bases unmatched: 2. The CDR3 is 15 amino acids. Per the germline V gene, CDR1 is SGHRS and CDR2 is YFSETQ. CDR3 in amino acids: CASSFRLAGYNEQFF. The CDR3 DNA follows: TGCGCCAGCAGCTTCCGACTAGCGGGGTACAATGAGCAGTTCTTC. The variable domain in full, with the rest retrieved from reference TRBV5-1 and TRBJ2-1, is KAGVTQTPRYLIKTRGQQVTLSCSPISGHRSVSWYQQTPGQGLQFLFEYFSETQRNKGNFPGRFSGRQFSNSRSEMNVSTLELGDSALYLCASSFRLAGYNEQFFGPGTRLTVL.

The chain has TRBV18 and TRBJ1-1; D unclear. Germline V gives CDR1 KGHSH, CDR2 LQKENI. The CDR3 has 12 amino acids. V was cut by 2 bases and J by 7 bases, with 8 bases left in between. The CDR3 sequence: CASSPKAGEAFF. Written as DNA, the CDR3 is TGTGCCAGCTCACCAAAGGCGGGTGAAGCTTTCTTT.

This clone was seen a handful of times. The chain joins TRBV7-8 to TRBJ2-5; 8 nucleotides agree with TRBD1. J lost 1 base, V lost 5 bases, and 9 bases had no gene match. This CDR3 comprises 16 residues. CDR1 is SGHVS and CDR2 is FQNEAQ in the germline V gene. The CDR3 region is CASSKRQGRIQETQYF. The CDR3 DNA is TGTGCCAGCAGCAAAAGACAGGGGCGTATCCAAGAGACCCAGTACTTC.

This clone turned up a few times. V and J are TRBV5-4 and TRBJ2-3, with D possibly TRBD2 on 6 matching bases. The CDR3 is 14 residues long. Trimming removed 4 bases from V and 6 bases from J, with 15 bases in between. In germline, CDR1 is SGHNT, CDR2 YYREEE (reference sequence). CDR3 loop: CASSPPDYPDTQYF. CDR3 DNA: TGTGCCAGCAGCCCCCCGGACTACCCCGATACGCAGTATTTT.

Notes on this clone: Other nucleotide sequences in the sample specify the same CDR3. The V and J genes are TRBV18 and TRBJ2-5; 11 positions match TRBD2. The trim removed 3 bases at V and 4 bases at J, leaving 1 base unmatched. The CDR3 covers 14 residues. Germline loops: CDR1 KGHSH, CDR2 LQKENI. The CDR3 sequence is CASSPGTSGETQYF. DNA of the CDR3: TGTGCCAGCTCACCGGGGACTAGCGGAGAGACCCAGTACTTC.

This clone has more than one count but fewer than ten. The CDR3 here is CASSTSPLAEAFF. The CDR3 DNA follows: TGTGCCAGCAGTACCTCGCCGCTAGCTGAAGCTTTCTTT. V gene TRBV28 combines with J gene TRBJ1-1; D is unresolved. The CDR3 runs 13 residues. The V gene's germline CDR1 is MDHEN and CDR2 SYDVKM. Trimming pared 5 bases from V and 6 bases from J, leaving 13 bases between.

The V gene is TRBV6-5, the J gene TRBJ1-4, with 8 positions matching TRBD1. Germline CDR1 reads MNHEY; CDR2 reads SVGAGI. The CDR3 has 14 amino acids. The ends lost 10 bases at V and 6 bases at J; junction bases unmatched: 10. CDR3: CATSRQGSDEKLFF. Here the CDR3 DNA reads TGTGCCACATCCCGACAGGGGAGCGATGAAAAACTGTTTTTT.

This chain connects TRBV2 to TRBJ2-3; D ambiguous. CDR1 SNHLY and CDR2 FYNNEI come from the germline V gene. This CDR3 has 11 amino acids. Trimming took off 8 bases at V and 3 bases at J, with 6 bases between the two ends. The CDR3 DNA reads TGTGCCAGCCTAATAACAGATACGCAGTATTTT. The encoded protein is CASLITDTQYF.

This clone occurred a few times. The gene calls are TRBV23-1 and TRBJ1-5, with D unresolved. TRBV23-1 is an ORF; its function is uncertain. The V end lost 6 bases, the J end lost 1 base, and 16 bases lay between the germline ends. This CDR3 region has 16 residues. CDR3 nucleotides: TGCGCCAGCAGCCCTTGGAGGGTTACAAGCAATCAGCCCCAGCATTTT. Protein product: CASSPWRVTSNQPQHF.

The chain links TRBV10-3 to TRBJ2-6, with D unclear. The germline V gene has CDR1 ENHRY and CDR2 SYGVKD. This CDR3 is 15 amino acids long. V lost 3 bases, J lost 0 bases, and 6 bases lay in between. CDR3 bases: TGTGCCATCAGTGACTACAGCTCTGGGGCCAACGTCCTGACTTTC. This encodes CAISDYSSGANVLTF.

This clone appeared a few times. This chain links TRBV5-6 with TRBJ2-7; D unclear. The germline V gene has CDR1 SGHDT and CDR2 YYEEEE. V was trimmed by 2 bases and J by 0 bases, leaving 6 bases between them. The CDR3 consists of 13 residues. This chain's CDR3 is CASSFRNSYEQYF. The CDR3 DNA reads as TGTGCCAGCAGCTTCAGGAACTCCTACGAGCAGTACTTC.

The V and J genes are TRBV7-6 and TRBJ2-7; 8 bases map to TRBD1. Trimming cost V 4 bases and J 7 bases; bases outside gene matches: 12. CDR1 SGHVS and CDR2 FNYEAQ come from the germline V gene. This CDR3 has 15 amino acids. Here the CDR3 reads CASSSLATGAGEQYF. The CDR3, as DNA: TGTGCCAGCAGCTCGTTGGCGACAGGGGCTGGGGAGCAGTACTTC. Using reference TRBV7-6 and TRBJ2-7 for the parts outside the CDR3, the full variable domain is GAGVSQSPRYKVTKRGQDVALRCDPISGHVSLYWYRQALGQGPEFLTYFNYEAQQDKSGLPNDRFSAERPEGSISTLTIQRTEQRDSAMYRCASSSLATGAGEQYFGPGTRLTVT.

There are a few counts of this clone. CDR3 bases: TGCAGCGTTCGACTAGCGGGATGGGGCGAGCAGTACTTC. Translated, it gives CSVRLAGWGEQYF. The chain recombines TRBV29-1 with TRBJ2-7; TRBD2 aligns across 11 bases. Germline V gives CDR1 SQVTM, CDR2 ANQGSEA. V lost 5 bases and J lost 6; bases outside the gene matches: 6. The CDR3 extends over 13 amino acids.

The V call is TRBV7-2, the J call TRBJ2-7; TRBD1 matches 9 bases. Germline-derived CDR1 and CDR2 are SGHTA and FQGNSA. The CDR3 extends over 14 amino acids. V was clipped by 2 bases and J by 5 bases; unmatched bases: 4. The CDR3 nucleotides read TGTGCCAGCAGCTTACAACAGGGGGCGGACGAGCAGTACTTC. Translated, it gives CASSLQQGADEQYF. The complete variable domain, with remaining parts taken from reference TRBV7-2 and TRBJ2-7, reads GAGVSQSPSNKVTEKGKDVELRCDPISGHTALYWYRQSLGQGLEFLIYFQGNSAPDKSGLPSDRFSAERTGGSVSTLTIQRTQQEDSAVYLCASSLQQGADEQYFGPGTRLTVT.

This clone was seen a handful of times. V and J are TRBV2 and TRBJ2-1, with D possibly matching TRBD1 (5 bases). The CDR3 is 16 amino acids. The germline CDR1 and CDR2 sequences are SNHLY and FYNNEI. The V end was cut by 4 bases, the J end by 2 bases, with 15 bases between. The CDR3, as DNA: TGTGCCAGCAGTGGAGTTCAGGGTAACCCCTACAATGAGCAGTTCTTC. Translated, it gives CASSGVQGNPYNEQFF. The whole variable domain, filled in from reference TRBV2 and TRBJ2-1, reads EPEVTQTPSHQVTQMGQEVILRCVPISNHLYFYWYRQILGQKVEFLVSFYNNEISEKSEIFDDQFSVERPDGSNFTLKIRSTKLEDSAMYFCASSGVQGNPYNEQFFGPGTRLTVL.

The chain is built from TRBV5-1 and TRBJ2-7; maybe TRBD2 (6 bases). The CDR3 has 14 residues. V was pared by 4 bases and J by 7 bases, with 18 bases between. Germline V lookup: CDR1 SGHRS, CDR2 YFSETQ. The DNA for the CDR3 is TGCGCCAGCAGCCCCCGGGACTCGGCGGGGGAGCAGTACTTC. Encoded protein: CASSPRDSAGEQYF. The full variable domain, its missing parts supplied by reference TRBV5-1 and TRBJ2-7, is KAGVTQTPRYLIKTRGQQVTLSCSPISGHRSVSWYQQTPGQGLQFLFEYFSETQRNKGNFPGRFSGRQFSNSRSEMNVSTLELGDSALYLCASSPRDSAGEQYFGPGTRLTVT.

The rearrangement joins TRBV28 to TRBJ2-2, with a tentative D call TRBD2 (6 bases). The CDR3 consists of 14 residues. V lost 8 bases, J lost 7 bases, and 17 bases lay in between. Germline CDR1 MDHEN, CDR2 SYDVKM. The CDR3 is CASSRGSLGGELFF. The CDR3 region has the DNA TGTGCCAGCTCTCGGGGGTCCTTGGGCGGGGAGCTGTTTTTT. The whole variable domain, remainder taken from reference TRBV28 and TRBJ2-2, is DVKVTQSSRYLVKRTGEKVFLECVQDMDHENMFWYRQDPGLGLRLIYFSYDVKMKEKGDIPEGYSVSREKKERFSLILESASTNQTSMYLCASSRGSLGGELFFGEGSRLTVL.